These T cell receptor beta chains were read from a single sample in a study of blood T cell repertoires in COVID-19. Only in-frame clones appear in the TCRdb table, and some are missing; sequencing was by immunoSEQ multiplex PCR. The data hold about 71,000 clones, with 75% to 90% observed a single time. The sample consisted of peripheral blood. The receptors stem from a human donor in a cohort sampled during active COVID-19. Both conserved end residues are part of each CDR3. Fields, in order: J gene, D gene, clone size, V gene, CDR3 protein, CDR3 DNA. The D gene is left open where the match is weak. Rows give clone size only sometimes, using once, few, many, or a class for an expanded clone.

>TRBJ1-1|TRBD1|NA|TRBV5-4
CASSLGTGGLNTEAFF
TGTGCCAGCAGCTTAGGGACAGGGGGCTTGAACACTGAAGCTTTCTTT
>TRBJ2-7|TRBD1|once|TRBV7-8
CASSAATGQGYEQYF
TGTGCCAGCAGCGCAGCCACGGGACAGGGTTACGAGCAGTACTTC
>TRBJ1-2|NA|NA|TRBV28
CASSTTNYGYTF
TGTGCCAGCAGCACAACTAACTATGGCTACACCTTC
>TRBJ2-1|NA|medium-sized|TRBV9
CASSGLWPGEQFF
TGTGCCAGCAGCGGTCTCTGGCCGGGTGAGCAGTTCTTC
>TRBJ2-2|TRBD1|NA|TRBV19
CASTIQGVPNTGELFF
TGTGCCAGTACCATACAGGGGGTTCCAAACACCGGGGAGCTGTTTTTT
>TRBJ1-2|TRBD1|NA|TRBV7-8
CASSSLGTAAYGYTF
TGTGCCAGCAGCTCCTTGGGGACAGCTGCCTATGGCTACACCTTC
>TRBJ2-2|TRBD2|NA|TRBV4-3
CASSQYALAGVDTGELFF
TGCGCCAGCAGCCAATACGCACTAGCGGGAGTGGACACCGGGGAGCTGTTTTTT
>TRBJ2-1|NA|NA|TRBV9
CASSVDRETVYNEQFF
TGTGCCAGCAGCGTAGATCGGGAGACGGTCTACAATGAGCAGTTCTTC
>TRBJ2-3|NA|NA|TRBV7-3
CASSLSLGTDTQYF
TGTGCCAGCAGCTTATCCCTAGGCACAGATACGCAGTATTTT
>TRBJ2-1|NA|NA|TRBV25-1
CASTFAGFSYNEQFF
TGTGCCAGCACTTTCGCAGGGTTTTCCTACAATGAGCAGTTCTTC
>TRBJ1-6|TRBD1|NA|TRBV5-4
CASSFDRANNSPLHF
TGTGCCAGCAGCTTTGACAGGGCCAATAATTCACCCCTCCACTTT
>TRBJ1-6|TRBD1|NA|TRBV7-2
CASSFRTGDNSPLHF
TGTGCCAGCAGCTTCAGGACAGGGGATAATTCACCCCTCCACTTT
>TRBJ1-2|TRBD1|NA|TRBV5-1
CASSLNPGGYGYTF
TGCGCCAGCAGCTTGAACCCAGGGGGCTATGGCTACACCTTC
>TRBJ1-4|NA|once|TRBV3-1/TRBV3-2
CASSPSVAGPSWIEKLFF
TGTGCCAGCAGCCCGTCGGTAGCAGGGCCTTCGTGGATTGAAAAACTGTTTTTT
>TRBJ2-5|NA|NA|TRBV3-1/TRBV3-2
CASSPHLQGRGETQYF
TGTGCCAGCAGCCCACACCTTCAGGGCAGGGGAGAGACCCAGTACTTC
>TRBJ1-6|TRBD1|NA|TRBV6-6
CASRGQGGSPLHF
TGTGCCAGCAGGGGACAGGGGGGTTCACCCCTCCACTTT
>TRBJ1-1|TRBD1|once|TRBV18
CASSLGTGGLNTEAFF
TGTGCCAGCTCCCTGGGGACAGGCGGACTGAACACTGAAGCTTTCTTT
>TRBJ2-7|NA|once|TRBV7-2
CASAVGYEQYF
TGTGCCAGCGCGGTGGGTTACGAGCAGTACTTC
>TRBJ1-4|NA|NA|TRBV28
CASSGVLVDEKLFF
TGTGCCAGCAGCGGGGTTCTGGTAGATGAAAAACTGTTTTTT
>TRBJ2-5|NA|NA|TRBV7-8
CASTKREAQETQYF
TGTGCCAGCACCAAGAGGGAGGCTCAAGAGACCCAGTACTTC
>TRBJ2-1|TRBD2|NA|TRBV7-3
CASSLTGRRDEQFF
TGTGCCAGCAGCTTAACCGGGAGGAGGGATGAGCAGTTCTTC
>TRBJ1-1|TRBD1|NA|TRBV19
CASRPGQGETEAFF
TGTGCCAGTAGGCCCGGACAGGGCGAAACTGAAGCTTTCTTT
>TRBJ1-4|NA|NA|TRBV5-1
CASSLASTNEKLFF
TGCGCCAGCAGCTTGGCTTCAACTAATGAAAAACTGTTTTTT
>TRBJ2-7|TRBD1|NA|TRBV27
CASSDRDRGRYDEQYF
TGTGCCAGCAGTGACCGGGACAGGGGGCGTTATGACGAGCAGTACTTC
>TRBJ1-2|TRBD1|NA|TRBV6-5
CASRQTTGSGYGYTF
TGTGCCAGCAGACAGACGACAGGGTCGGGCTATGGCTACACCTTC
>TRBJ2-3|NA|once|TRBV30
CAWRKSIPDTQYF
TGTGCCTGGAGAAAAAGCATCCCTGATACGCAGTATTTT
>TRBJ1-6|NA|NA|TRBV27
CASSLAQRRSPLHF
TGTGCCAGCAGTTTGGCCCAAAGGAGATCACCCCTCCACTTT
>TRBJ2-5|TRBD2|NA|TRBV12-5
CASGLGLAGQETQYF
TGTGCTAGTGGTTTGGGACTAGCGGGACAAGAGACCCAGTACTTC
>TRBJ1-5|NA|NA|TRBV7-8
CASSLEGTGLNQPQHF
TGTGCCAGCAGCTTAGAGGGAACAGGGTTAAATCAGCCCCAGCATTTT
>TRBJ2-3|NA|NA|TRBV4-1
CASSPLASGDTQYF
TGCGCCAGCAGCCCCCTGGCAAGCGGAGATACGCAGTATTTT
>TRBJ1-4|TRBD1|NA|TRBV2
CASSEKKTGEKLFF
TGTGCCAGCAGTGAAAAAAAGACAGGGGAGAAACTGTTTTTT
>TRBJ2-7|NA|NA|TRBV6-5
CSTGSLYEQYF
TGTTCCACAGGATCCCTCTACGAGCAGTACTTC
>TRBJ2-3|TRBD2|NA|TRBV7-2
CASSLAGPGGPTDTQYF
TGTGCCAGCAGCTTAGCAGGTCCGGGGGGGCCGACAGATACGCAGTATTTT
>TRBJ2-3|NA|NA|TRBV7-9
CASSLAAVVDTQYF
TGTGCCAGCAGCTTAGCGGCGGTAGTAGATACGCAGTATTTT
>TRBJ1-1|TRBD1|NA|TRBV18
CASSPLTGGENTEAFF
TGTGCCAGCTCACCCCTTACAGGGGGAGAGAACACTGAAGCTTTCTTT
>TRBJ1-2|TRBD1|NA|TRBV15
CATSRGVLGQIYGYTF
TGTGCCACCAGCAGAGGGGTGTTGGGACAGATCTATGGCTACACCTTC
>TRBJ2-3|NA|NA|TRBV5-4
CASSPDSRTDTQYF
TGTGCCAGCAGCCCGGACAGCCGCACAGATACGCAGTATTTT
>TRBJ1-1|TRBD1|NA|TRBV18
CASSPTGRHTEAFF
TGTGCCAGCTCACCGACAGGGAGGCACACTGAAGCTTTCTTT
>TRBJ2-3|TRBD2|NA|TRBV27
CAGSFGSGSLTDTQYF
TGTGCCGGCAGTTTCGGGAGCGGGAGCTTGACAGATACGCAGTATTTT
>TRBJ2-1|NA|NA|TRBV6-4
CASSDLARSEQFF
TGTGCCAGCAGTGATCTCGCTAGAAGTGAGCAGTTCTTC
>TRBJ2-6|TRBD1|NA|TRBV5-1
CASSPWDSLGGANVLTF
TGCGCCAGCAGCCCATGGGACAGTCTTGGAGGGGCCAACGTCCTGACTTTC
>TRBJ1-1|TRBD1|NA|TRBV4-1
CASSQETLTGKRRTEAFF
TGCGCCAGCAGCCAAGAGACTTTGACAGGGAAGAGACGAACTGAAGCTTTCTTT
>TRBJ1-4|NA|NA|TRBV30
CAWEPGTTWSEKLFF
TGTGCCTGGGAACCCGGGACTACATGGAGTGAAAAACTGTTTTTT
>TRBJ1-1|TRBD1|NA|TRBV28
CASSLRTGKMNTEAFF
TGTGCCAGCAGTCTTCGGACAGGGAAGATGAACACTGAAGCTTTCTTT
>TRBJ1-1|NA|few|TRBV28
CASRGPGHRVPEAFF
TGTGCCAGCAGAGGTCCGGGACACAGGGTTCCTGAAGCTTTCTTT
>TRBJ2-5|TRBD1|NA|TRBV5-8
CASSFGTGLGQETQYF
TGTGCCAGCAGCTTCGGGACAGGATTGGGTCAAGAGACCCAGTACTTC
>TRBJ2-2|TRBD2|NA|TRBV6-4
CASSVREAVGELFF
TGTGCCAGCAGTGTGCGGGAGGCCGTCGGGGAGCTGTTTTTT